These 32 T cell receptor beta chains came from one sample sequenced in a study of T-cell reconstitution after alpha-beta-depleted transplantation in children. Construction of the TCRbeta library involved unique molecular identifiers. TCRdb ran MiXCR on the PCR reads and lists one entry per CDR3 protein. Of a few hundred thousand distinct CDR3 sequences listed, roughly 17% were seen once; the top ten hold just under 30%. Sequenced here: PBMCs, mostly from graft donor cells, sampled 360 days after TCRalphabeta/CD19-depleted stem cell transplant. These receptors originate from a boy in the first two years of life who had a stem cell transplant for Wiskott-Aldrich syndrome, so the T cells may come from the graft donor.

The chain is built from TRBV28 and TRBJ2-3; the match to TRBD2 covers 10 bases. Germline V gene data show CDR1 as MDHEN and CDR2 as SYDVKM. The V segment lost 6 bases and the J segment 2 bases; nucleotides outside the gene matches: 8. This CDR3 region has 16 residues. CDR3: CASSQGLALDTDTQYF. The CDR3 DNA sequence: TGTGCCAGCAGCCAGGGACTAGCGTTGGACACAGATACGCAGTATTTT.

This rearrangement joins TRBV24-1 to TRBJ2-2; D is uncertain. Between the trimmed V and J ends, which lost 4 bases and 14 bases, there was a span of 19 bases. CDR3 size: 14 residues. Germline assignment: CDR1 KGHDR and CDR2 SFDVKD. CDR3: CATSDSLRASFLFF. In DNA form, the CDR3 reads TGTGCCACCAGTGACAGCCTCCGGGCCTCGTTCCTGTTTTTT.

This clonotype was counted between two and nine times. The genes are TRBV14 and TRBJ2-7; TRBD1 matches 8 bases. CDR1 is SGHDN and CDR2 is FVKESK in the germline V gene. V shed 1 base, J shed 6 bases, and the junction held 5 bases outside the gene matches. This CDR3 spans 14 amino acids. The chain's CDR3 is CASSQVRTGSEQYF. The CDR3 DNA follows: TGTGCCAGCAGCCAAGTACGGACAGGGAGCGAGCAGTACTTC.

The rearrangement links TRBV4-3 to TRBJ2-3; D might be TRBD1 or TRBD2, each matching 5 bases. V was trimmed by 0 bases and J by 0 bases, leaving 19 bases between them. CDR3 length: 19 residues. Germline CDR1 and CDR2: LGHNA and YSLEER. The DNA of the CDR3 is TGCGCCAGCAGCCAAGATCCGAACAGGTGGGCTAGCAGCACAGATACGCAGTATTTT. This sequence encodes CASSQDPNRWASSTDTQYF.

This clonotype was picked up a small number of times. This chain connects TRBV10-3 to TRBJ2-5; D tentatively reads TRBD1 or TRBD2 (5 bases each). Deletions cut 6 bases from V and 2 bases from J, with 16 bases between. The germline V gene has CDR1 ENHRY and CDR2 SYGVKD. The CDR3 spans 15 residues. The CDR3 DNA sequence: TGTGCCATCAGGCAAACTACCGGGGCTCAAGAGACCCAGTACTTC. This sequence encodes CAIRQTTGAQETQYF.

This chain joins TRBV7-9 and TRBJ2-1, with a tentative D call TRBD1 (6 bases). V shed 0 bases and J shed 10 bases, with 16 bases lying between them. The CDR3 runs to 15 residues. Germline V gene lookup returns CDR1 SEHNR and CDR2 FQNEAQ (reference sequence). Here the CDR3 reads CASSLALLGTNEQFF. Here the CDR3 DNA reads TGTGCCAGCAGCTTAGCGCTTTTAGGGACAAACGAGCAGTTCTTC.

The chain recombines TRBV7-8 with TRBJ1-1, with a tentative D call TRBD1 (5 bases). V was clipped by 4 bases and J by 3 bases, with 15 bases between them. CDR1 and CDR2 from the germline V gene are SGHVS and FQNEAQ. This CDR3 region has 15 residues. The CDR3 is CASSSGGRADTEAFF. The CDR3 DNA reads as TGTGCCAGCAGCTCGGGGGGGAGGGCTGACACTGAAGCTTTCTTT.

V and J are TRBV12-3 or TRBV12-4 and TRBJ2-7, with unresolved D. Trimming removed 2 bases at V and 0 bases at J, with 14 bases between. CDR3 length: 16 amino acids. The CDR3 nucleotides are TGTGCCAGCAGTTTAAAGGGCGGTCCGAGCTCCTACGAGCAGTACTTC. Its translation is CASSLKGGPSSYEQYF.

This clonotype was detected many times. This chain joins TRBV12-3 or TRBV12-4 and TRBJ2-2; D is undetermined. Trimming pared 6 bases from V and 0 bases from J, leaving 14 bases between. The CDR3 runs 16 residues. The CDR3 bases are TGTGCCAGCAGCCTAGGTCCCGGCGCGAACACCGGGGAGCTGTTTTTT. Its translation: CASSLGPGANTGELFF.

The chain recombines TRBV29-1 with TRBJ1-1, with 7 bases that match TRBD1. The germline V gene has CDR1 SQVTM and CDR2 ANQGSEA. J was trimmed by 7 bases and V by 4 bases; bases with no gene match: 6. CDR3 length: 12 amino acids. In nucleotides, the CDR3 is TGCAGCGTTGCCCGGGACAGACTTGAAGCTTTCTTT. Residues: CSVARDRLEAFF. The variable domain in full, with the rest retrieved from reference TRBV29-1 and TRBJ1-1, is SAVISQKPSRDICQRGTSLTIQCQVDSQVTMMFWYRQQPGQSLTLIATANQGSEATYESGFVIDKFPISRPNLTFSTLTVSNMSPEDSSIYLCSVARDRLEAFFGQGTRLTVV.

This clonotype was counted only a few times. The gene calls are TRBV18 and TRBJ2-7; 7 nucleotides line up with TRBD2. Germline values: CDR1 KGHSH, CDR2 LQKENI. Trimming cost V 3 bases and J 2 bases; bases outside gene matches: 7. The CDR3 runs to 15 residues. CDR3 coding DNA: TGTGCCAGCTCACCTCGGAGGACTAGTGCCTACGAGCAGTACTTC. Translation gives CASSPRRTSAYEQYF.

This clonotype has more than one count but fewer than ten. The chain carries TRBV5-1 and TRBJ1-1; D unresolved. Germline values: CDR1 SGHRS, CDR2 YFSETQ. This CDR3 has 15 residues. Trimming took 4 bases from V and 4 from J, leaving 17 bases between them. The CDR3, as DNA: TGCGCCAGCAGCAACATCCGGGGAGCGGGCACTGAAGCTTTCTTT. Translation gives CASSNIRGAGTEAFF.

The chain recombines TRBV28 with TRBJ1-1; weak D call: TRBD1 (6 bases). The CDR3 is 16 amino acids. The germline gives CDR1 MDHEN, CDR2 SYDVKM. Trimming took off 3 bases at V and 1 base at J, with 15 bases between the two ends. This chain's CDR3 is CASSFPPRTENTEAFF. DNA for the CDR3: TGTGCCAGCAGTTTCCCCCCTAGGACAGAGAACACTGAAGCTTTCTTT.

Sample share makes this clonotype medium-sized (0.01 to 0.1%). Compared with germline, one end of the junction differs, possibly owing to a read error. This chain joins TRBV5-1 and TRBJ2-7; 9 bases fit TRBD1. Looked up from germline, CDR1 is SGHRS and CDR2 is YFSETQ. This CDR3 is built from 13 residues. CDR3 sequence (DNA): TGTGCCAGCAGCTTAGGGACAGGGTACGAGCAGTACTTC. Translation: CASSLGTGYEQYF.

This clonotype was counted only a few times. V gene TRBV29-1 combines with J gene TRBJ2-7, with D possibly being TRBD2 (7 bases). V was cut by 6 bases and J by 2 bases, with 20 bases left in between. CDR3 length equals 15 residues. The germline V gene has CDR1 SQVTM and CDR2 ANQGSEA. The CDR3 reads CSVAPGGPTTYEQYF. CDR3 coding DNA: TGCAGCGTCGCCCCCGGGGGGCCTACCACCTACGAGCAGTACTTC.

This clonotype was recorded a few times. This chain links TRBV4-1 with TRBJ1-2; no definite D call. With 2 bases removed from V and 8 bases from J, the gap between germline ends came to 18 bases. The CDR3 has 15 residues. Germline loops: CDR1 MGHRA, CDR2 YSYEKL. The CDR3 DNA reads TGCGCCAGCAGCCAAAGATTTGAGGGATCATGGGGCTACACCTTC. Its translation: CASSQRFEGSWGYTF.

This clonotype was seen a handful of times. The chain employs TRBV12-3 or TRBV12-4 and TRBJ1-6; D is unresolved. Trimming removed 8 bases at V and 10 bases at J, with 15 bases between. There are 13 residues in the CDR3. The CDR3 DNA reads TGTGCCAGCGGTGTGGGGATTGACTCACCCCTCCACTTT. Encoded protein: CASGVGIDSPLHF.

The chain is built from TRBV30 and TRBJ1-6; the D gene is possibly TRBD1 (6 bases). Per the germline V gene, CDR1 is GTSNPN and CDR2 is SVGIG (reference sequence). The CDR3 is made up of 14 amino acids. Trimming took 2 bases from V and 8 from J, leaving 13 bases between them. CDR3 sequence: CAWSTGRSYSPLHF. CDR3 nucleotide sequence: TGTGCCTGGAGTACAGGGAGGTCTTATTCACCCCTCCACTTT.

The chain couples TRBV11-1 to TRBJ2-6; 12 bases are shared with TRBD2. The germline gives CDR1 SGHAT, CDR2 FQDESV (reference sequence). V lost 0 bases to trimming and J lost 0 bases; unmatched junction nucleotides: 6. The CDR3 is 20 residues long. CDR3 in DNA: TGTGCCAGCAGCTTAGCCCCACTAGCGGGAGGAACCTCTGGGGCCAACGTCCTGACTTTC. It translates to CASSLAPLAGGTSGANVLTF.

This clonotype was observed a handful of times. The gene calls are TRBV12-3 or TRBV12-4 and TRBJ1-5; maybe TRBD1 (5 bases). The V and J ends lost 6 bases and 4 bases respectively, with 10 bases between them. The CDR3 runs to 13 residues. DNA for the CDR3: TGTGCCAGCAGCTACAGGTGGAATCAGCCCCAGCATTTT. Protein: CASSYRWNQPQHF.

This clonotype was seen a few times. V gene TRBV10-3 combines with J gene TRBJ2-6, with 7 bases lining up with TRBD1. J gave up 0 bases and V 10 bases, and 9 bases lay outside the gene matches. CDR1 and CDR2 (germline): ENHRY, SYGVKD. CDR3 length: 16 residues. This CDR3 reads CATVPGQISGANVLTF. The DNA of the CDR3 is TGTGCCACCGTTCCGGGACAGATCTCTGGGGCCAACGTCCTGACTTTC.

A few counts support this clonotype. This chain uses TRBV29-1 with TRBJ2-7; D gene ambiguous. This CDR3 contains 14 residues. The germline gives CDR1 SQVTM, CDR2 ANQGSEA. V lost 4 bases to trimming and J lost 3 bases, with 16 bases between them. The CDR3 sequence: CSVVSKVDLYEQYF. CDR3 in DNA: TGCAGCGTTGTCTCCAAAGTCGATCTCTACGAGCAGTACTTC.

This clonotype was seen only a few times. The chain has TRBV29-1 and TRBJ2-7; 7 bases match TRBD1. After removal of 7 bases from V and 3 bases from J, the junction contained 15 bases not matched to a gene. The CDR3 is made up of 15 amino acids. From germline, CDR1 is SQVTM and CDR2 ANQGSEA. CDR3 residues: CSAWVGTVGHYEQYF. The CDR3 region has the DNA TGCAGCGCCTGGGTGGGGACAGTAGGGCACTACGAGCAGTACTTC.

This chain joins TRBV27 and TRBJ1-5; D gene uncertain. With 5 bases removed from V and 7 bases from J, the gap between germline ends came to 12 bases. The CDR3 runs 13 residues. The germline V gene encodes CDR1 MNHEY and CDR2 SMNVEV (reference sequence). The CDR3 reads CASSREGWQPQHF. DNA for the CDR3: TGTGCCAGCAGTCGGGAGGGATGGCAGCCCCAGCATTTT.

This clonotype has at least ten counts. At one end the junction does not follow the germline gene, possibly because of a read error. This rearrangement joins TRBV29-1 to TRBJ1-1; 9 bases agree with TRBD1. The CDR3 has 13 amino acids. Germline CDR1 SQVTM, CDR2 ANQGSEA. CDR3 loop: CSFDRGMNTEAFF. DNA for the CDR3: TGCAGCTTTGACAGGGGGATGAACACTGAAGCTTTCTTT.

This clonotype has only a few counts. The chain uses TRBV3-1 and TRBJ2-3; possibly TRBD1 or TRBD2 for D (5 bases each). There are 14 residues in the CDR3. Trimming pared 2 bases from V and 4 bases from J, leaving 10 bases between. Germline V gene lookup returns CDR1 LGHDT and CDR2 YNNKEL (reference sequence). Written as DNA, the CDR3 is TGTGCCAGCAGCCAACTGGGGGTATCAGATACGCAGTATTTT. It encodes CASSQLGVSDTQYF.

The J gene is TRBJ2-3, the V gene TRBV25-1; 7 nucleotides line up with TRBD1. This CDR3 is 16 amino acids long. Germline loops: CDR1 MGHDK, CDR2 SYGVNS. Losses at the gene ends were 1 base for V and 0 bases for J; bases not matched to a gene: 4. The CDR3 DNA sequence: TGTGCCAGCAGTGAATTAGACAGGGCTAGCACAGATACGCAGTATTTT. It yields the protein CASSELDRASTDTQYF.

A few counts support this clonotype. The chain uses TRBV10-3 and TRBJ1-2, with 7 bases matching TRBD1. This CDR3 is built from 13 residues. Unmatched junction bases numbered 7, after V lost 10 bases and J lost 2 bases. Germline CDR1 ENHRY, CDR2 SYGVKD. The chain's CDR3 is CATSLDRNYGYTF. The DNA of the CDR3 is TGTGCCACCTCGTTGGACAGGAACTATGGCTACACCTTC.

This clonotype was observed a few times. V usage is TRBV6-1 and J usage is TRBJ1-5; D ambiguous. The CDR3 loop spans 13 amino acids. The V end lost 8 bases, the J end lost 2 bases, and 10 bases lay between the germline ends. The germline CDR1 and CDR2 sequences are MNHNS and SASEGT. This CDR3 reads CASGSYRNQPQHF. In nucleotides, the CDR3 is TGTGCCAGCGGCAGTTATCGCAATCAGCCCCAGCATTTT.

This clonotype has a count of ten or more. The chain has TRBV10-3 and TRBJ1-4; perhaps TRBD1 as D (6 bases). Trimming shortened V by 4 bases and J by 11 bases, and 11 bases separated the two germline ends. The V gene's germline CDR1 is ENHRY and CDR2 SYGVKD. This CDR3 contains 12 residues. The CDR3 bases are TGTGCCATCAGTGGGGACCAGGGGAAACTGTTTTTT. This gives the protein CAISGDQGKLFF.

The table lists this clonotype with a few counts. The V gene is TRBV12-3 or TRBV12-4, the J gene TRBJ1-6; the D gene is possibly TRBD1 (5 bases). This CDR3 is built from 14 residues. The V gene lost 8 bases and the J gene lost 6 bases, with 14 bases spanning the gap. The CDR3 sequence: CASGIGGGNSPLHF. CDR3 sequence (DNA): TGTGCCAGCGGCATTGGGGGAGGTAATTCACCCCTCCACTTT.

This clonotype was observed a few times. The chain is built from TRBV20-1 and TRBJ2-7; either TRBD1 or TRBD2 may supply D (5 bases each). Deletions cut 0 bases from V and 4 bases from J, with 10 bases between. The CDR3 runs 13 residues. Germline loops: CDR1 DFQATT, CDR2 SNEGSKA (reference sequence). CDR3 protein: CSARDPGAYEQYF. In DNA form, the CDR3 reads TGCAGTGCTAGAGATCCCGGGGCATACGAGCAGTACTTC.